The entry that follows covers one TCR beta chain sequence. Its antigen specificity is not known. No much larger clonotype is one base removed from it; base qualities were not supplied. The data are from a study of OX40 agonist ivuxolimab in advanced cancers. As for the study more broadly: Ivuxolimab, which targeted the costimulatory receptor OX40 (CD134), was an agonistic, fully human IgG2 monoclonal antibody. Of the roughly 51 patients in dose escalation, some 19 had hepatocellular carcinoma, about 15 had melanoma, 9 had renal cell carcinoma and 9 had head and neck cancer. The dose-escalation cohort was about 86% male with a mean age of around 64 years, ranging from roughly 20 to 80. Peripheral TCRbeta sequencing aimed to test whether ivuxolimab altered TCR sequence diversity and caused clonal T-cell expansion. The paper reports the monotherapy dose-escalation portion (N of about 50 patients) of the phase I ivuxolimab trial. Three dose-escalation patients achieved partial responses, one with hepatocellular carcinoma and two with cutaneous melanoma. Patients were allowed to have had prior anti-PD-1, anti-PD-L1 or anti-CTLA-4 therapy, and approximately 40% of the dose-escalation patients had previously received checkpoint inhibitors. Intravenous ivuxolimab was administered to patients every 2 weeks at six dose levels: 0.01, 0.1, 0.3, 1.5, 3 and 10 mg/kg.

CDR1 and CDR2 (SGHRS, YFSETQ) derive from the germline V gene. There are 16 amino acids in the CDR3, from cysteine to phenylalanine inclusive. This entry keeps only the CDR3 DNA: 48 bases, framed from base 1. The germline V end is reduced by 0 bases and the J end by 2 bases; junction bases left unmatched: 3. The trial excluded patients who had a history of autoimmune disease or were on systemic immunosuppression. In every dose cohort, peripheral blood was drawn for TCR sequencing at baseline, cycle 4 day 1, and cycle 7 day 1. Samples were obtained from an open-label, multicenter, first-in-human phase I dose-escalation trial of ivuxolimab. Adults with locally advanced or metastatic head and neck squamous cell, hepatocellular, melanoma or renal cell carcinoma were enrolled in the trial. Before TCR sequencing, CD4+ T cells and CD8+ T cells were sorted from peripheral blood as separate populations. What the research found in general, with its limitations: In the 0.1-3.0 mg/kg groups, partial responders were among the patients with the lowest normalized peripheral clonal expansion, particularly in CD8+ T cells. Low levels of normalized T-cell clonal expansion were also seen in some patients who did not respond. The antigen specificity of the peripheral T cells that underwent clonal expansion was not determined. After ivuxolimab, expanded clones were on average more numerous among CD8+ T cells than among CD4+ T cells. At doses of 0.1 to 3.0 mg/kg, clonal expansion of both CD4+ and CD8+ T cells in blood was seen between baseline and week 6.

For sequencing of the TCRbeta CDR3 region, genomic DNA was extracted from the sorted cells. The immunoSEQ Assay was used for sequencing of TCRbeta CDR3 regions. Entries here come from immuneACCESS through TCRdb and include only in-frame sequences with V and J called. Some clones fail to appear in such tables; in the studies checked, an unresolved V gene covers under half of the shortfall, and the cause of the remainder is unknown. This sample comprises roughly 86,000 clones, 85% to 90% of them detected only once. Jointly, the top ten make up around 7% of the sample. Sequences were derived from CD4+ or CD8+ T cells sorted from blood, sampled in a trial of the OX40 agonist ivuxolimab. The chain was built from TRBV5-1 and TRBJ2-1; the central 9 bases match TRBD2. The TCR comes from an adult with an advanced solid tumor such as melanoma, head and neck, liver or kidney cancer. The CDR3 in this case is CASSLVAGGPYNEQFF. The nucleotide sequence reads TGCGCCAGCAGCTTGGTGGCGGGAGGGCCCTACAATGAGCAGTTCTTC.